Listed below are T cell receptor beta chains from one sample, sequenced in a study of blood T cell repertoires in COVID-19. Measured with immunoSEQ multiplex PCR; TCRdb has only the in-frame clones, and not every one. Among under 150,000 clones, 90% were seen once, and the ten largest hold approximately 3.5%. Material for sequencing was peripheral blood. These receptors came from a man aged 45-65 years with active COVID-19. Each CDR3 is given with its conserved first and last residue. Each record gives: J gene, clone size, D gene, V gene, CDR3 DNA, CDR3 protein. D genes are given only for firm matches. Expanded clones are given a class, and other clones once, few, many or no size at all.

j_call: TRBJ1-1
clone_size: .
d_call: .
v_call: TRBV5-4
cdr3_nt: TGTGCCGTTCCAACGGAGGGGGGGACTGAAGCTTTCTTT
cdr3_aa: CAVPTEGGTEAFF

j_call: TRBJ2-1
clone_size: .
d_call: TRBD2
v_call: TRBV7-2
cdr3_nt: TGTGCCAGCAGCTTATCGCGAGCGGGGGGATTAGGTGAGCAGTTCTTC
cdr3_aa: CASSLSRAGGLGEQFF

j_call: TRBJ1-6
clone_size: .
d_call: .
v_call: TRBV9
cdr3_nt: TGTGCCAGCAGCTTGGGTTCTGGGGAGAATTCACCCCTCCACTTT
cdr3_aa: CASSLGSGENSPLHF

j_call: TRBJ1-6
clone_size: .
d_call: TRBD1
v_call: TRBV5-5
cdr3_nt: TGTGCCAGCGGGCCCCCCTTCGAGGACAGGGGTCGGTCACCCCTCCACTTT
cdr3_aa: CASGPPFEDRGRSPLHF

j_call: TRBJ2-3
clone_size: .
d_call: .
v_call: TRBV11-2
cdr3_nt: TGTGCCAGCAGCTTAGACGGTATTAGTGCCTACACAGATACGCAGTATTTT
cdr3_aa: CASSLDGISAYTDTQYF

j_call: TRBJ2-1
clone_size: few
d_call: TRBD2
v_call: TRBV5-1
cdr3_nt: TGCGCCAGCAGGCCTCCCGGGGGGGCTGCCTACAATGAGCAGTTCTTC
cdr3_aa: CASRPPGGAAYNEQFF

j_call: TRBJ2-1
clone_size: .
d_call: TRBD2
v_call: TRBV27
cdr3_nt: TGTGCCAGCACCAGAACCGGGACTAGCGGGAGAACCCTCCCCGGGGAGCAGTTCTTC
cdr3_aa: CASTRTGTSGRTLPGEQFF

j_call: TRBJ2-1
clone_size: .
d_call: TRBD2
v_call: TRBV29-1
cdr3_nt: TGCAGCGCCATAGCGGGGAGCGGCTCCTACAATGAGCAGTTCTTC
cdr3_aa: CSAIAGSGSYNEQFF

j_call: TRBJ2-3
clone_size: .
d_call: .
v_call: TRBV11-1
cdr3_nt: TGTGCCAGCAGCTCGAGGGGGGGAAACACAGATACGCAGTATTTT
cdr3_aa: CASSSRGGNTDTQYF

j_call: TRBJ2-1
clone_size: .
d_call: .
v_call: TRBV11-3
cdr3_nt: TGTGCCAGCAGGGGAGGTACCAATGAGCAGTTCTTC
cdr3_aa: CASRGGTNEQFF